The clone carrying this T cell receptor beta chain came up a few times. The sample is drawn from a study of blood T cells in healthy people across ages. CDR3 length equals 15 residues. Trimming took off 3 bases at V and 6 bases at J, with 18 bases between the two ends. From germline, CDR1 is SGHTA and CDR2 FQGNSA. Then a second PCR, running roughly 7 to 11 cycles, was carried out with a sample-barcoded 5' primer and a J-beta primer mix. TCRdb recomputed calls from the 5' RACE reads with MiXCR, one row per CDR3 protein. This sample carries about 760,000 distinct CDR3 sequences, 20% to 30% of them seen once, and the ten largest clones take under 10%. The same sample was also studied in work on T cells of mothers and their children.

The chain carries TRBV7-2 and TRBJ2-7; weak D call: TRBD1 (7 bases). This clonotype was obtained from a boy aged 5-17 years in good health. Material: blood. CDR3 coding DNA: TGTGCCAGCAGCTTTTCTTTCGGGGGACAGTTCGAGCAGTACTTC. It translates to CASSFSFGGQFEQYF.